The source of this T cell receptor (beta chain) is a study of Graves' ophthalmopathy and Graves' hyperthyroidism. Trimming removed 2 bases from V and 6 bases from J; junction bases left unmatched: 8. The CDR3 extends over 16 amino acids. Germline V gene sequence: CDR1 LNHDA, CDR2 SQIVND (reference sequence). Ten or more counts support this clonotype. For repertoire sequencing, the TCR beta CDR3 regions were amplified from RNA transcripts. A first-round RT-PCR used HTBI primers, followed by a second-round multiplex PCR. TCRdb passed the multiplex PCR reads through MiXCR, listing each CDR3 protein once. Of 350,000 to 400,000 distinct CDR3 sequences in the sample, 15% were seen once.

The sample was peripheral blood. The source is a woman aged 18-35 years with stable Graves' hyperthyroidism. The chain employs TRBV19 and TRBJ1-5; 9 bases agree with TRBD1. For the CDR3, the DNA is TGTGCCAGTAGTATACCCCGGACAGGGGCCGGTCAGCCCCAGCATTTT. Translated: CASSIPRTGAGQPQHF.